This T cell receptor beta chain originates from a study of CD8 T cells in ankylosing spondylitis. This clonotype was counted ten times or more. Its specificity is not known. Study-wide results and caveats: What seemed typical of ankylosing spondylitis blood was a TCR beta motif built from roughly eight highly homologous variants. Matched ankylosing spondylitis synovial fluid reportedly contained a significantly enriched population of disease-linked clones.

Quantitative 5'-RACE with molecular barcodes was used to make the TCR beta libraries. TCRdb processed the 5' RACE reads anew with MiXCR; each CDR3 protein has one entry. This table holds around 150,000 distinct CDR3 sequences, 10% to 12% found once. The source material was blood, either unsorted or a sorted T cell fraction (not recorded which). The TCR originated in a female donor with ankylosing spondylitis or in good health (not recorded which).

The CDR3 sequence: CASSLESSWTASYEQYF. The CDR3 nucleotides are TGTGCCAGCAGCTTAGAGTCGAGTTGGACAGCCTCCTACGAGCAGTACTTC. The chain couples TRBV7-9 to TRBJ2-7; possibly TRBD1 for D (6 bases). The V gene's germline CDR1 is SEHNR and CDR2 FQNEAQ (reference sequence). This CDR3 has 17 amino acids. V was clipped by 1 base and J by 0 bases, with 16 bases between them.